This TCR beta chain appears in the sequencing data of a study of shared clonotypes between healthy human individuals. Looking at the study overall: CD4 naive cells filled three plates per donor, CD4 memory three, CD8 naive two and CD8 memory one.

The germline V gene has CDR1 SEHNR and CDR2 FQNEAQ (reference sequence). The CDR3 has 14 residues. Trimming removed 4 bases at V and 3 bases at J, with 12 bases between. Study-level results: All-four-donor shared clonotypes had higher generation probabilities than non-shared clonotypes did. Sequencing depth was predicted to influence how clonotypes are shared among donors.

In the case of this clone: Antigen specificity is unknown.

This was a deep-level run. TCRdb's table, derived via immunoSEQ multiplex PCR, lists solely in-frame clones and lacks some. The sample includes about 610,000 clones, about 96% of them seen just once. Naive CD8 cells lacked CD45RO and underwent positive selection for CCR7, leaving out terminally differentiated effector memory CD45RA+ cells. This TCR came from a woman aged 30 to 39 in good health. The sample taken for sequencing was naive CD8+ T cells sorted from blood. The chain has TRBV7-9 and TRBJ2-5; unclear D gene. CDR3 DNA: TGTGCCAGCAGCTCCAGCCTGCTTAAAGAGACCCAGTACTTC. It specifies CASSSSLLKETQYF.